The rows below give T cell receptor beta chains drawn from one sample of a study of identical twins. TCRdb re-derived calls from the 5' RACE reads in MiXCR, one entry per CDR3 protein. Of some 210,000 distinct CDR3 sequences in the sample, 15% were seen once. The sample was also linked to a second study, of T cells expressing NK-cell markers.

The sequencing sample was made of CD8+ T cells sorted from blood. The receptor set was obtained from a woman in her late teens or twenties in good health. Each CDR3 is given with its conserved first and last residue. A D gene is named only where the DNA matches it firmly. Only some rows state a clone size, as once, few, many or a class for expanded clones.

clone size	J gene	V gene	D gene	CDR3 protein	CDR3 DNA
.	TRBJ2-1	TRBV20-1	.	CSASLTRPHEQFF	TGCAGTGCTAGTCTCACCCGCCCCCATGAGCAGTTCTTC
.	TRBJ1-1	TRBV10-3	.	CAISEDTGTEAFF	TGTGCCATCAGCGAAGACACTGGCACTGAAGCTTTCTTT
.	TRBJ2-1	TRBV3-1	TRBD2	CASSLGGGYYNEQFF	TGTGCCAGCAGCCTCGGCGGGGGGTACTACAATGAGCAGTTCTTC
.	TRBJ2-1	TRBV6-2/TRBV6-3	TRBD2	CASSYLGVASGRNEQFF	TGTGCCAGCAGTTACCTTGGGGTCGCTAGCGGGAGAAATGAGCAGTTCTTC
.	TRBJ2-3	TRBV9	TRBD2	CASTGGGPDTQYF	TGTGCCAGCACCGGGGGGGGCCCAGATACGCAGTATTTT
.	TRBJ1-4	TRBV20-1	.	CSARAPQTGYNEKLFF	TGCAGTGCTAGAGCCCCCCAAACAGGGTATAATGAAAAACTGTTTTTT
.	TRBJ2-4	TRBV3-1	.	CASSQDGYDKNIQYF	TGTGCCAGCAGCCAAGATGGGTATGACAAAAACATTCAGTACTTC
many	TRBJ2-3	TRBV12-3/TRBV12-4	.	CASSRSGDTQYF	TGTGCCAGCAGCCGGAGCGGAGATACGCAGTATTTT
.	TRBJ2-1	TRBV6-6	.	CASSYGDNEQFF	TGTGCCAGCAGTTACGGGGACAATGAGCAGTTCTTC
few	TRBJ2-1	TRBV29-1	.	CSVPFPYNEQFF	TGCAGCGTTCCGTTCCCCTACAATGAGCAGTTCTTC
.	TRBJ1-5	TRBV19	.	CASSNGWGNQPQHF	TGTGCCAGTAGTAACGGGTGGGGGAATCAGCCCCAGCATTTT
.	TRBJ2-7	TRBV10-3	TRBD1	CAISYRTGIYEQYF	TGTGCCATCAGTTACAGGACAGGTATTTACGAGCAGTACTTC
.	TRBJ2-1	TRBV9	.	CASSDTGTSSYNEQFF	TGTGCCAGCAGCGATACCGGGACGAGCTCCTACAATGAGCAGTTCTTC
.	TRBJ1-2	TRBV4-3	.	CASSQGETELYGYTF	TGCGCCAGCAGCCAAGGGGAGACAGAGCTCTATGGCTACACCTTC
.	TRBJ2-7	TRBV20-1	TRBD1	CSAPTGERNEQYF	TGCAGTGCTCCCACAGGGGAACGGAACGAGCAGTACTTC
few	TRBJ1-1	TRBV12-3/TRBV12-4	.	CDSSLGEGDTEAFF	TGTGACAGCAGCTTGGGGGAAGGGGACACTGAAGCTTTCTTT
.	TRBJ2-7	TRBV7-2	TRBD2	CASSFSGRLSYEQYF	TGTGCCAGCAGCTTTAGCGGGAGACTCTCCTACGAGCAGTACTTC
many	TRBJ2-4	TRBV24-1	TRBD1	CATSSDPHRDRKNIQYF	TGTGCCACCAGTTCCGACCCCCACCGGGACAGAAAAAACATTCAGTACTTC